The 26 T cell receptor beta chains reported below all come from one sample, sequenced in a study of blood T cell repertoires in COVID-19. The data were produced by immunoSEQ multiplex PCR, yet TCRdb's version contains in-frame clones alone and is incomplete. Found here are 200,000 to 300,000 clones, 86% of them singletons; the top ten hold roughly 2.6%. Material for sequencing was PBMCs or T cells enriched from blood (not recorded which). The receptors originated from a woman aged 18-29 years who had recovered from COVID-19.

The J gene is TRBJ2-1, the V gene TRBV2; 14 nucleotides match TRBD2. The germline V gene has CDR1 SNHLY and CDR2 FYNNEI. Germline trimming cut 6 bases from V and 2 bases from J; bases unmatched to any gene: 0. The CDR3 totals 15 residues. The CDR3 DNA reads TGTGCCAGCAGGGGACTAGCGGGAGCCTACAATGAGCAGTTCTTC. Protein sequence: CASRGLAGAYNEQFF.

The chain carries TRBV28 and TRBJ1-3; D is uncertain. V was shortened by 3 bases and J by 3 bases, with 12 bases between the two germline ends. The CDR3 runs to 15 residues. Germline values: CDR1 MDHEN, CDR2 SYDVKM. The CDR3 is CASSLAQLNGNTIYF. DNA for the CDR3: TGTGCCAGCAGTTTGGCCCAGTTGAATGGAAACACCATATATTTT.

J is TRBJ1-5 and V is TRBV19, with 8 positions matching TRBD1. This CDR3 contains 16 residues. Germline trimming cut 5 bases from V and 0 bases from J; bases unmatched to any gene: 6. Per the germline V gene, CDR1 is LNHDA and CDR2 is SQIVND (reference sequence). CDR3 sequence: CASSPRTGSSNQPQHF. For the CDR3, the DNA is TGTGCCAGTAGTCCGCGGACAGGGTCTAGCAATCAGCCCCAGCATTTT.

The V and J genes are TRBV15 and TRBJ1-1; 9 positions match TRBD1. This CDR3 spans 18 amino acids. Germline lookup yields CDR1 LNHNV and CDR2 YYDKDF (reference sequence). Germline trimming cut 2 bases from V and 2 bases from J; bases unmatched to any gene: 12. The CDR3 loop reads CATSRFTGGSPLNTEAFF. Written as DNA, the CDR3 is TGTGCCACCAGCAGATTCACAGGGGGCTCCCCCCTAAACACTGAAGCTTTCTTT.

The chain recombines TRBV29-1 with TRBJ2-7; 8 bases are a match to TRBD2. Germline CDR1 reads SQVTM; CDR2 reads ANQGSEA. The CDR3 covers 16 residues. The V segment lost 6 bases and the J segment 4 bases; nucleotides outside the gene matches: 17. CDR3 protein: CSVLLIRAGVGYEQYF. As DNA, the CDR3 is TGCAGCGTCCTACTAATACGAGCGGGAGTCGGGTACGAGCAGTACTTC.

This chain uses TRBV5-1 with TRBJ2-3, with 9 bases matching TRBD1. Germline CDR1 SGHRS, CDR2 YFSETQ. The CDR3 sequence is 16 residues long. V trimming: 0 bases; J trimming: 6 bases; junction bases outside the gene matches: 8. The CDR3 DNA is TGCGCCAGCAGCTTGGGGACAGGGGAAAGGGGCGATACGCAGTATTTT. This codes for CASSLGTGERGDTQYF.

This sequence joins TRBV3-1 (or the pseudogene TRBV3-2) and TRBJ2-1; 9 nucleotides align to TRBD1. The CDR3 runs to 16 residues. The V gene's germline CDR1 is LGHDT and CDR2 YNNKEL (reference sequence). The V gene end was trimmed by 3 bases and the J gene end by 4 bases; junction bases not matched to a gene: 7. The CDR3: CASSQDRGPDYNEQFF. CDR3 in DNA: TGTGCCAGCAGCCAGGACAGGGGCCCGGATTACAATGAGCAGTTCTTC.

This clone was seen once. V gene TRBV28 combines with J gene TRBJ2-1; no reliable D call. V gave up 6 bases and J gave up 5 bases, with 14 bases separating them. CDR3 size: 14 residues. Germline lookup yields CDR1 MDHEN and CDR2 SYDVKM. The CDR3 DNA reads TGTGCCAGCAGCTCTCCCTATGCCGACAATGAGCAGTTCTTC. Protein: CASSSPYADNEQFF.

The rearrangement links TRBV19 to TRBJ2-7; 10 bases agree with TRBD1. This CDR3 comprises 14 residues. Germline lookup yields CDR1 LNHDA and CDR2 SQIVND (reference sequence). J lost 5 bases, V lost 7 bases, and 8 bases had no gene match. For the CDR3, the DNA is TGTGCCAGTAACCTGGGACAGGGGAAACACGAGCAGTACTTC. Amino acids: CASNLGQGKHEQYF.

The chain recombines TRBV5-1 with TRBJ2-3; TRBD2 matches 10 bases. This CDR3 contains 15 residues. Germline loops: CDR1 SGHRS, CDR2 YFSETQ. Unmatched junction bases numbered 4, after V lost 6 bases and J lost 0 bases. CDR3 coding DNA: TGCGCCAGCACCCAGACTAGCGGGAGCACAGATACGCAGTATTTT. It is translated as CASTQTSGSTDTQYF.

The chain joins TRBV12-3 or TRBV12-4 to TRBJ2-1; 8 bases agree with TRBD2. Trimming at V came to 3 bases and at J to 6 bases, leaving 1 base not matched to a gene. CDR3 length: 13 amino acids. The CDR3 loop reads CASSLAGGNEQFF. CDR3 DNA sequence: TGTGCCAGCAGTTTGGCGGGAGGCAATGAGCAGTTCTTC.

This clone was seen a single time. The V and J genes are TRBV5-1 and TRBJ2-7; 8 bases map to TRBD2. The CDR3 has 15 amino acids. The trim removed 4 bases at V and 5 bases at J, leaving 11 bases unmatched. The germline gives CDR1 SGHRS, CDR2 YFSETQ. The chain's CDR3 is CASSLGTSRSHEQYF. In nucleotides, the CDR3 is TGCGCCAGCAGCCTAGGGACTAGTAGGTCCCACGAGCAGTACTTC. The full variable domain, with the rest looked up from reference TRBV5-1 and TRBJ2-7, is KAGVTQTPRYLIKTRGQQVTLSCSPISGHRSVSWYQQTPGQGLQFLFEYFSETQRNKGNFPGRFSGRQFSNSRSEMNVSTLELGDSALYLCASSLGTSRSHEQYFGPGTRLTVT.

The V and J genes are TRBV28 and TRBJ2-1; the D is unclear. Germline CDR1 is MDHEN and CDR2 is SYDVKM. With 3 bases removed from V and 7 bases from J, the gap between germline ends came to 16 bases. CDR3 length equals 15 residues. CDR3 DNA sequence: TGTGCCAGCAGTTTTCTCCCGCTGGAGTTGAATGAGCAGTTCTTC. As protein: CASSFLPLELNEQFF.

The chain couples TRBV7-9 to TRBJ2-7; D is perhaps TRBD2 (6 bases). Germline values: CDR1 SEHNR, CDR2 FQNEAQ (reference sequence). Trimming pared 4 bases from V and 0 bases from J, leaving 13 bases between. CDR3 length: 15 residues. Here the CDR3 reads CASSWDFGYSYEQYF. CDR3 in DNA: TGTGCCAGCAGCTGGGACTTCGGTTACTCCTACGAGCAGTACTTC.

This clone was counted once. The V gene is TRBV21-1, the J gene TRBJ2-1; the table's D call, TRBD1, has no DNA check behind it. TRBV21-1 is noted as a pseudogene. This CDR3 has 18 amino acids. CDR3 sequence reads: CASSSNPRDRGLFNEQFF. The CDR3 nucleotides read TGTGCCAGCAGCAGCAACCCCCGGGACAGGGGGCTGTTCAATGAGCAGTTCTTC.

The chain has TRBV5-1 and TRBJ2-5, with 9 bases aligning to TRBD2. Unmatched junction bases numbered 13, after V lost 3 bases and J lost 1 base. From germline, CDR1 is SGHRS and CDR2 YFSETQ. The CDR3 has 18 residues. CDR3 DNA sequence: TGCGCCAGCAGCTCAATGGCCGAAGCGGGAGGATTCCAAGAGACCCAGTACTTC. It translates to CASSSMAEAGGFQETQYF. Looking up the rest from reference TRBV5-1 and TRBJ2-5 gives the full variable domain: KAGVTQTPRYLIKTRGQQVTLSCSPISGHRSVSWYQQTPGQGLQFLFEYFSETQRNKGNFPGRFSGRQFSNSRSEMNVSTLELGDSALYLCASSSMAEAGGFQETQYFGPGTRLLVL.

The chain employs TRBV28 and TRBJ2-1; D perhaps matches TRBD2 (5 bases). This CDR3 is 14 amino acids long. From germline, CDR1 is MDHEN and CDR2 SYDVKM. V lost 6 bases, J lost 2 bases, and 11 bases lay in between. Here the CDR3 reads CASSLRETYNEQFF. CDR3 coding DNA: TGTGCCAGCAGCCTGAGGGAAACCTACAATGAGCAGTTCTTC. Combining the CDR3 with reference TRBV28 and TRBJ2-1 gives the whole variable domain DVKVTQSSRYLVKRTGEKVFLECVQDMDHENMFWYRQDPGLGLRLIYFSYDVKMKEKGDIPEGYSVSREKKERFSLILESASTNQTSMYLCASSLRETYNEQFFGPGTRLTVL.

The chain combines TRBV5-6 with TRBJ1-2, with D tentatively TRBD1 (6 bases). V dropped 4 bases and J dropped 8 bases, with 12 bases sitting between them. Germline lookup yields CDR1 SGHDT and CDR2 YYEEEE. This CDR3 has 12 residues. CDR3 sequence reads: CASSTAGGGYTF. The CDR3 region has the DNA TGTGCCAGCAGCACCGCGGGGGGCGGCTACACCTTC.

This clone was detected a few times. CDR3 amino acids: CASSPGHSHDTQYF. The CDR3 DNA follows: TGTGCCAGCAGCCCGGGACACTCTCATGATACGCAGTATTTT. The chain employs TRBV7-2 and TRBJ2-3; D might be TRBD1 (6 bases). Germline V lookup: CDR1 SGHTA, CDR2 FQGNSA. Trimming removed 5 bases at V and 6 bases at J, with 15 bases between. This CDR3 comprises 14 residues.

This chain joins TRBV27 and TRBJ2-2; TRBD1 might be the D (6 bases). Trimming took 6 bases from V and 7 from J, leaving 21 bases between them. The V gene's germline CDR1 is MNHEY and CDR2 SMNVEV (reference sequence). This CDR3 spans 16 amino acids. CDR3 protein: CASSTTLDRSIGELFF. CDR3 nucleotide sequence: TGTGCCAGCAGCACGACCCTAGACAGGTCTATCGGGGAGCTGTTTTTT.

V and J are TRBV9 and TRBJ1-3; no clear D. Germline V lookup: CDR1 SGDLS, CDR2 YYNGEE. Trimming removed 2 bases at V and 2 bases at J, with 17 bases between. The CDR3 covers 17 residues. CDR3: CASSVPGGGRPGNTIYF. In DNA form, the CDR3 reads TGTGCCAGCAGCGTCCCCGGCGGAGGGCGGCCTGGAAACACCATATATTTT. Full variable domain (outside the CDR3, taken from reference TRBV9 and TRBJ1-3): DSGVTQTPKHLITATGQRVTLRCSPRSGDLSVYWYQQSLDQGLQFLIQYYNGEERAKGNILERFSAQQFPDLHSELNLSSLELGDSALYFCASSVPGGGRPGNTIYFGEGSWLTVV.

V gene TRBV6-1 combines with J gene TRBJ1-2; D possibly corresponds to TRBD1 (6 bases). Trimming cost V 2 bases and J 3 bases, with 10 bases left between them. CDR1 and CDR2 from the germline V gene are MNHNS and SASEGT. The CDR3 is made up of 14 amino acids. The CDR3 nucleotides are TGTGCCAGCAGTGAACCGGGACACCACTATGGCTACACCTTC. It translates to CASSEPGHHYGYTF.

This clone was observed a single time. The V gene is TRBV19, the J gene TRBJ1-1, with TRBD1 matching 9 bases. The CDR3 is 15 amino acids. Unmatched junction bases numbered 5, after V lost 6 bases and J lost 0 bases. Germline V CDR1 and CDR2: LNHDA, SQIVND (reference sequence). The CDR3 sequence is CASRKGQGMNTEAFF. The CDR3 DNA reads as TGTGCCAGTAGGAAAGGACAGGGGATGAACACTGAAGCTTTCTTT.

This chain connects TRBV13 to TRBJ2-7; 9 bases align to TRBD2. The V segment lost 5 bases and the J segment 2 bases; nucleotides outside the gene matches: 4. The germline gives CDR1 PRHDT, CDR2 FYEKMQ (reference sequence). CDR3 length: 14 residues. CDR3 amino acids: CASSNSGGPYEQYF. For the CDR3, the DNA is TGTGCCAGCAGCAATAGCGGGGGCCCCTACGAGCAGTACTTC.

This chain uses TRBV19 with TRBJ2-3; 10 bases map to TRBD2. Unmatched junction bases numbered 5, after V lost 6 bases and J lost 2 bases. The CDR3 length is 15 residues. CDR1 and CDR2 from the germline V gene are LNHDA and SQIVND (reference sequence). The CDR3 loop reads CASSPLAGVTDTQYF. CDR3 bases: TGTGCCAGTAGCCCTCTAGCGGGAGTCACAGATACGCAGTATTTT. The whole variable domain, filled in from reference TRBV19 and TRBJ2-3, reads DGGITQSPKYLFRKEGQNVTLSCEQNLNHDAMYWYRQDPGQGLRLIYYSQIVNDFQKGDIAEGYSVSREKKESFPLTVTSAQKNPTAFYLCASSPLAGVTDTQYFGPGTRLTVL.

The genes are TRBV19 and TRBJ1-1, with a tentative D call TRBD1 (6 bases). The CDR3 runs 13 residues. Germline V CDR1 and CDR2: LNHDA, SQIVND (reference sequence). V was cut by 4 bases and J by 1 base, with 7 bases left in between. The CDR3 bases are TGTGCCAGTAGTAACAGGGAGAACACTGAAGCTTTCTTT. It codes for CASSNRENTEAFF.